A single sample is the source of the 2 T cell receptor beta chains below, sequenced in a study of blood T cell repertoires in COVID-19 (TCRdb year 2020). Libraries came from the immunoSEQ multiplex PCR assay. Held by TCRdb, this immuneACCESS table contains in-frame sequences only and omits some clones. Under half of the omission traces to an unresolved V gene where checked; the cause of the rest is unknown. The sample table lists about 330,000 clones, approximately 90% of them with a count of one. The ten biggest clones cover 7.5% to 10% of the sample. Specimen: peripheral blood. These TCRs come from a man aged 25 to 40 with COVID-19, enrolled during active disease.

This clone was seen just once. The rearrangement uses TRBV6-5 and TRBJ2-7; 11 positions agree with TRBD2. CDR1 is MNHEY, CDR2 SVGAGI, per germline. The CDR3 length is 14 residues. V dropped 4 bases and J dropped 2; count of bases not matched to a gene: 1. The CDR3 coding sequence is TGTGCCAGCAGTTTAGCGGGGGGGACCTACGAGCAGTACTTC. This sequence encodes CASSLAGGTYEQYF.

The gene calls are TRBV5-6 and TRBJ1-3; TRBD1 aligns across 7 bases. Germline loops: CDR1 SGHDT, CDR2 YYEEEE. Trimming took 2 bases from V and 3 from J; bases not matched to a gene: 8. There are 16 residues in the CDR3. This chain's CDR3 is CASSFRRGLYGNTIYF. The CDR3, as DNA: TGTGCCAGCAGCTTTCGGAGGGGGCTTTATGGAAACACCATATATTTT.